One sample yielded the 7 T cell receptor beta chains listed below, sequenced in a study of preoperative IRX-2 immunotherapy in early breast cancer. This sample's treatment: preoperative locoregional IRX-2 cytokine immunotherapy. Assay used: immunoSEQ multiplex PCR; TCRdb lists only in-frame clones, some missing. The top ten clones hold less than 8% of a sample with tens of thousands of clones, around 75% of them seen once. This sample comprised lymph node tissue, obtained after IRX-2 immunotherapy. The source is a human donor with breast cancer.

The rearrangement uses TRBV11-3 and TRBJ1-3; maybe TRBD1 (6 bases). Germline V gene lookup returns CDR1 SGHNT and CDR2 YENEEA. V lost 5 bases and J lost 3, with 14 bases in between. The CDR3 sequence is 15 residues long. The CDR3: CASSAGGGGGNTIYF. CDR3 coding DNA: TGTGCCAGCAGCGCAGGCGGAGGGGGTGGAAACACCATATATTTT.

The chain recombines TRBV25-1 with TRBJ2-1; a weak D match, TRBD1 (6 bases). CDR1 and CDR2 (germline): MGHDK, SYGVNS. The CDR3 sequence is 15 residues long. The ends were cut back, 2 bases at V and 4 bases at J, with 12 bases in the middle. For the CDR3, the DNA is TGTGCCAGCAGTGAACTACAGGGTGGGTACAATGAGCAGTTCTTC. Translating gives CASSELQGGYNEQFF.

CDR3 nucleotide sequence: TGCGCCAGCAGCTCCCCCGGACAGGGGGCGGGTGGCTACACCTTC. This codes for CASSSPGQGAGGYTF. The V gene is TRBV5-1, the J gene TRBJ1-2, with 11 positions matching TRBD1. The trim removed 3 bases at V and 7 bases at J, leaving 8 bases unmatched. The V gene's germline CDR1 is SGHRS and CDR2 YFSETQ. CDR3 size: 15 residues.

The rearrangement links TRBV11-3 to TRBJ2-3, with 9 positions matching TRBD2. The CDR3 contains 16 residues. Germline assignment: CDR1 SGHNT and CDR2 YENEEA. With V trimmed by 4 bases and J by 4 bases, 9 bases remained unmatched. The CDR3 coding sequence is TGTGCCAGCAGCTCGAGAGCGGGAGGAGGAGCAGATACGCAGTATTTT. Its translation: CASSSRAGGGADTQYF.

This clone turned up a few times. The chain combines TRBV14 with TRBJ1-2; 9 bases agree with TRBD1. V shed 2 bases, J shed 3 bases, and the junction held 4 bases outside the gene matches. The CDR3 totals 15 residues. Germline V lookup: CDR1 SGHDN, CDR2 FVKESK. As DNA, the CDR3 is TGTGCCAGCAGCCAAACAGGGGGCGCGGACTATGGCTACACCTTC. Amino acid sequence: CASSQTGGADYGYTF.

J is TRBJ2-7 and V is TRBV6-8; maybe TRBD1 (5 bases). This CDR3 has 15 amino acids. With 4 bases removed from V and 2 bases from J, the gap between germline ends came to 15 bases. Germline-derived CDR1 and CDR2 are MNHGY and SAAAGT. CDR3 in DNA: TGTGCCAGCAGTTCGTCATCGACAGTTGCCTACGAGCAGTACTTC. It is translated as CASSSSSTVAYEQYF.

J is TRBJ2-2 and V is TRBV18; D tentatively fits TRBD1 or TRBD2 (5 bases each). The V gene's germline CDR1 is KGHSH and CDR2 LQKENI. The CDR3 loop spans 14 amino acids. V was pared by 2 bases and J by 1 base, with 5 bases between. The CDR3 is CASSPGGNTGELFF. Written as DNA, the CDR3 is TGTGCCAGCTCACCAGGGGGGAACACCGGGGAGCTGTTTTTT.